The source of this T cell receptor beta chain is a study of cytomegalovirus exposure and HLA in healthy donors. Findings and limits, study-wide: In an earlier analysis, most TCR beta V segments were productive about 90% or about 30% of the time. The authors later found most CMV-associated TCR beta chains appeared HLA-restricted. As was reported, the HLA-A and HLA-B alleles of most subjects were accurately predicted from TCR beta sequences.

Donors were ostensibly healthy at sampling, although undocumented immune exposures were probable. Looked up from germline, CDR1 is PRHDT and CDR2 is FYEKMQ (reference sequence). V lost 5 bases and J lost 5, with 8 bases in between. This CDR3 comprises 12 residues. About this clone itself: Its antigen is as yet unknown.

60 Vbeta and 13 Jbeta primers were used in PCR. Clones were read by immunoSEQ multiplex PCR, and TCRdb kept only the in-frame ones, dropping some. The table includes about 160,000 clones, around 86% detected once. The chain has TRBV13 and TRBJ2-3; D possibly corresponds to TRBD2 (6 bases). Source material: PBMCs. The clonotype originates from a man aged 45 to 65 in good health and CMV-seropositive. CDR3 sequence (DNA): TGTGCCAGCAGCCCCGGGGGAGATACGCAGTATTTT. Amino acids: CASSPGGDTQYF.